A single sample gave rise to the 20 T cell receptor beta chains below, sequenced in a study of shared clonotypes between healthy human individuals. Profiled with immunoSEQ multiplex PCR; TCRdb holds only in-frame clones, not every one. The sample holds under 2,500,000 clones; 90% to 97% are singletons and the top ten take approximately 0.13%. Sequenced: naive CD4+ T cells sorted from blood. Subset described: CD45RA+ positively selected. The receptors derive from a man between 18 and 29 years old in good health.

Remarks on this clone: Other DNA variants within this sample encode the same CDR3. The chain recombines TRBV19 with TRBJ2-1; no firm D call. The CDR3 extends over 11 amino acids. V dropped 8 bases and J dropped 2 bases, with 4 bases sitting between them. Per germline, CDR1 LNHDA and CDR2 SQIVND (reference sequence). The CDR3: CASGTYNEQFF. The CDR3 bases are TGTGCCAGTGGGACCTACAATGAGCAGTTCTTC.

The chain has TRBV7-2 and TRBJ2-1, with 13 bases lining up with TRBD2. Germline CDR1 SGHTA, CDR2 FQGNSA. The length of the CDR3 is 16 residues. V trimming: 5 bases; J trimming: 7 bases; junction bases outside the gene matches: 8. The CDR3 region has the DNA TGTGCCAGCAGCAGGCAGGGGACTAGCGGGAATAATGAGCAGTTCTTC. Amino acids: CASSRQGTSGNNEQFF.

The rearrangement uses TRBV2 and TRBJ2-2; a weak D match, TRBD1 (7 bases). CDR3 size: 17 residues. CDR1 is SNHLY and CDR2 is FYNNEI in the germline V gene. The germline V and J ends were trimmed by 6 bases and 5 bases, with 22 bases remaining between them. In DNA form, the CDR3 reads TGTGCCAGCAGGTTTACAGGGGTCTACGGGGGAACCGGGGAGCTGTTTTTT. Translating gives CASRFTGVYGGTGELFF.

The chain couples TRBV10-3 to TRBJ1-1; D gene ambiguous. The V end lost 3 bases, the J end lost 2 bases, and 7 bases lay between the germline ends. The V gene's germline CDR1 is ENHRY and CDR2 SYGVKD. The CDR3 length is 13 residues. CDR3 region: CAISEGTNTEAFF. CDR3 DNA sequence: TGTGCCATCAGTGAAGGCACCAACACTGAAGCTTTCTTT.

This CDR3 is CASRLTSGTAYEQYF. The CDR3 nucleotides are TGTGCCAGCAGGTTGACTAGCGGGACCGCCTACGAGCAGTACTTC. The rearrangement uses TRBV5-5 and TRBJ2-7; 11 nucleotides agree with TRBD2. CDR1 is SGHKS, CDR2 YYEKEE, per germline (reference sequence). V gave up 5 bases and J gave up 2 bases; unmatched junction bases: 6. This CDR3 has 15 amino acids.

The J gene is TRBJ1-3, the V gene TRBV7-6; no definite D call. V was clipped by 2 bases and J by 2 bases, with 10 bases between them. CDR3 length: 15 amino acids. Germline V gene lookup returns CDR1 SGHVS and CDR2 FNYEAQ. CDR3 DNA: TGTGCCAGCAGCTTATTCTCCACAGCTGGAAACACCATATATTTT. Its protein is CASSLFSTAGNTIYF.

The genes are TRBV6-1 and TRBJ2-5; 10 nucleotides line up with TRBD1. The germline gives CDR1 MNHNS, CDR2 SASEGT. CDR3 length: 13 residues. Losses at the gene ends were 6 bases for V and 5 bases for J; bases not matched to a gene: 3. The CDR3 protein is CASSPDRGETQYF. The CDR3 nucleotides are TGTGCCAGCAGCCCGGACAGGGGGGAGACCCAGTACTTC.

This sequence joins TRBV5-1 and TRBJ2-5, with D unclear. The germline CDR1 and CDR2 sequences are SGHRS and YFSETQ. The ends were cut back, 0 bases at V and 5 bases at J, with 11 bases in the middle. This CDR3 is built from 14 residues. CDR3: CASSLDLDLETQYF. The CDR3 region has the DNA TGCGCCAGCAGCTTGGACTTGGATTTGGAGACCCAGTACTTC.

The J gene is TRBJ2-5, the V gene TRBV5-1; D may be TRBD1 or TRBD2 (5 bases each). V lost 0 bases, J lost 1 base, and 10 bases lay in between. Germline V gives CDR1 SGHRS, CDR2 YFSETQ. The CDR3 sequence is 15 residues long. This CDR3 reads CASSLAGAVQETQYF. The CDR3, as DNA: TGCGCCAGCAGCTTGGCCGGGGCAGTCCAAGAGACCCAGTACTTC.

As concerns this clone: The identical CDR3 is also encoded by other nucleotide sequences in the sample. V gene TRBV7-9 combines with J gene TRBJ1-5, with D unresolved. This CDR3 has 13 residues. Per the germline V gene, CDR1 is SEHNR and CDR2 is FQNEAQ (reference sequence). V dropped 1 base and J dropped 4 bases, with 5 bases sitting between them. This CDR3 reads CASSLDGNQPQHF. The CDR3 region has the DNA TGTGCCAGCAGCTTAGACGGAAATCAGCCCCAGCATTTT.

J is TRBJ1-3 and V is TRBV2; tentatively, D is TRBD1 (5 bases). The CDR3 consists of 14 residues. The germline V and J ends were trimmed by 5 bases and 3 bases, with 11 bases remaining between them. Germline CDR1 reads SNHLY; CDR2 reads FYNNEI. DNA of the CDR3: TGTGCCAGCAGTTCCCGGGACGGTGGAAACACCATATATTTT. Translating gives CASSSRDGGNTIYF. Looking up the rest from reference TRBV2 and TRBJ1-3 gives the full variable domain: EPEVTQTPSHQVTQMGQEVILRCVPISNHLYFYWYRQILGQKVEFLVSFYNNEISEKSEIFDDQFSVERPDGSNFTLKIRSTKLEDSAMYFCASSSRDGGNTIYFGEGSWLTVV.

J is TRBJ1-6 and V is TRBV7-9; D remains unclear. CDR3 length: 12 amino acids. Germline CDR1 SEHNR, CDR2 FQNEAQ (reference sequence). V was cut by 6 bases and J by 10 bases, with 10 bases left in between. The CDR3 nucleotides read TGTGCCAGCAGGGATCCCCTCTCACCCCTCCACTTT. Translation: CASRDPLSPLHF.

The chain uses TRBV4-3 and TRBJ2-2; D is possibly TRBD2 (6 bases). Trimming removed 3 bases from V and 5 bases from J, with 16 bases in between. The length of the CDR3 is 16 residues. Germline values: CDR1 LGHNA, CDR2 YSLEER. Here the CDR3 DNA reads TGCGCCAGCAGCCAGGAGCGGGTCCCTCTAACCGGGGAGCTGTTTTTT. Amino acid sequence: CASSQERVPLTGELFF.

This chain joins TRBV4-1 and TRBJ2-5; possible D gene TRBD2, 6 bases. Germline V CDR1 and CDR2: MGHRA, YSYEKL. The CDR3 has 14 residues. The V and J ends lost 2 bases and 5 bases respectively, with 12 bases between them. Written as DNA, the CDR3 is TGCGCCAGCAGCCAACTCGGGGGTGGGGAGACCCAGTACTTC. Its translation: CASSQLGGGETQYF.

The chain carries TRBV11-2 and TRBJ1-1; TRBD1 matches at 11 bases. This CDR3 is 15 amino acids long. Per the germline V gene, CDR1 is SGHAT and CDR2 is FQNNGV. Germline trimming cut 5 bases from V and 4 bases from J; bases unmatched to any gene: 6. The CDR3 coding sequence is TGTGCCAGCAGCAATCATGGGACAGGGGGCACTGAAGCTTTCTTT. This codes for CASSNHGTGGTEAFF.

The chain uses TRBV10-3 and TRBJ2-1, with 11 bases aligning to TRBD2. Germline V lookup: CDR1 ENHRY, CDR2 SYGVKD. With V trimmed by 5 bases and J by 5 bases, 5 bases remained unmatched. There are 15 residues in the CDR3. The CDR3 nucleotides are TGTGCCATCAGTTCCGGGACTAGCGGTGACAATGAGCAGTTCTTC. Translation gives CAISSGTSGDNEQFF.

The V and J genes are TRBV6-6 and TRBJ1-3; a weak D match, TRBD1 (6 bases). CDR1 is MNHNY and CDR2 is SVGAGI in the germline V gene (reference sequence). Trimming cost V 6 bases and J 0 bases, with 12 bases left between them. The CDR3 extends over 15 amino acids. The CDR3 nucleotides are TGTGCCAGCAGGTCGAGGGGGAGCTCTGGAAACACCATATATTTT. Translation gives CASRSRGSSGNTIYF.

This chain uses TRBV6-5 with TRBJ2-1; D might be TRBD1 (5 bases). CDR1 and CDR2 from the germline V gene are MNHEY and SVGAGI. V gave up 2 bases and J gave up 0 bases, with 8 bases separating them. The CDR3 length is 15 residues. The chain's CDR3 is CASSYAGLSYNEQFF. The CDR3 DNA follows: TGTGCCAGCAGTTACGCAGGGCTCTCCTACAATGAGCAGTTCTTC.

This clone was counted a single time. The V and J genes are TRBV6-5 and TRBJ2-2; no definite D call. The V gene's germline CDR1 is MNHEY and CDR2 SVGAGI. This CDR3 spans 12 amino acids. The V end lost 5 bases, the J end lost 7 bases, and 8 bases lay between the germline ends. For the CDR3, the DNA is TGTGCCAGCAGTCCCTTGGGCGGGGAGCTGTTTTTT. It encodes CASSPLGGELFF.

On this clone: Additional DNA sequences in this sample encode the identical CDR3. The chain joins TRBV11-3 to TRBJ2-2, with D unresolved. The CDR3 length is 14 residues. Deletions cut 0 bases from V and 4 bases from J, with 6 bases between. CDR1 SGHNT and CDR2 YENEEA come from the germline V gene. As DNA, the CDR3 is TGTGCCAGCAGCTTAGATCGCGGCACCGGGGAGCTGTTTTTT. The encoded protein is CASSLDRGTGELFF.